This T cell receptor beta chain was recovered during a study of neurological immune-mediated disorders. The CDR3 is 15 residues long. Germline assignment: CDR1 ENHRY and CDR2 SYGVKD. V dropped 4 bases and J dropped 3; count of bases not matched to a gene: 5. TCRdb ran MiXCR on the 5' RACE reads and lists one entry per CDR3 protein. This sample carries around 30,000 distinct CDR3 sequences, about 2.6% of them seen once, and the ten largest clones take about 2.5%. This clonotype occurred many times. The chain joins TRBV10-3 to TRBJ1-3; 8 bases line up with TRBD1. The receptor comes from a woman aged 45-60 years with multiple sclerosis. Sequencing was carried out using PBMCs. The CDR3 reads CAISVGQESGNTIYF. CDR3 DNA sequence: TGTGCCATCAGTGTGGGACAGGAAAGTGGAAACACCATATATTTT.